The rows below give T cell receptor beta chains drawn from one sample of a study of CD8 T cells in ankylosing spondylitis. TCRdb processed the 5' RACE reads anew with MiXCR; each CDR3 protein has one entry. The table lists 250,000 or so distinct CDR3 sequences, about 18% of them singletons. The material sequenced was blood, either unsorted or a sorted T cell fraction (not recorded which). These receptors were taken from a male donor with ankylosing spondylitis or in good health (not recorded which). Both conserved end residues are part of each CDR3. A D gene is named only where the DNA matches it firmly. Not every row has a clone size; where given, it reads once, few, many or a size class.

clone size | D gene | J gene | V gene | CDR3 DNA | CDR3 protein
few | TRBD2 | TRBJ2-7 | TRBV20-1 | TGCAGTGCTACCTCTAACTTGGGGACTACCTACGAGCAGTACTTC | CSATSNLGTTYEQYF
few | TRBD2 | TRBJ2-7 | TRBV18 | TGTGCCAGCTCACCCTACCCGGGACTAGCGGGAGCGTCCTACGAGCAGTACTTC | CASSPYPGLAGASYEQYF
. | . | TRBJ2-7 | TRBV4-3 | TGCGCCAGCAGCCACCGAGGGGGGAGCGGTGTCGAGCAGTACTTC | CASSHRGGSGVEQYF
. | TRBD2 | TRBJ2-3 | TRBV5-1 | TGCGCCAGCAGCTTGGAACTAGCGGGAGATACGCAGTATTTT | CASSLELAGDTQYF
. | TRBD2 | TRBJ2-6 | TRBV15 | TGTGCCACCAGCAGAGATGCGGGGGGCGCGGGGGCCAACGTCCTGACTTTC | CATSRDAGGAGANVLTF
. | TRBD2 | TRBJ2-7 | TRBV27 | TGTGCCAGCAGTGCCGGGACTACCCTCTACGAGCAGTACTTC | CASSAGTTLYEQYF
. | . | TRBJ2-5 | TRBV29-1 | TGCAGCGCCGGGGTGGGGGGCGCGGAGACCCAGTACTTC | CSAGVGGAETQYF
many | . | TRBJ2-6 | TRBV5-1 | TGCGCCAGCAGCCAGGACAGAGCTCTGGTTTGGGGGGCCAACGTCCTGACTTTC | CASSQDRALVWGANVLTF
many | . | TRBJ2-1 | TRBV27 | TGTGCCAGCAGTTCCGGCGGCAATGAGCAGTTCTTC | CASSSGGNEQFF
few | TRBD2 | TRBJ2-1 | TRBV20-1 | TGCAGTGCTGCCCCGGGACTAGCGAACAATGAGCAGTTCTTC | CSAAPGLANNEQFF
. | TRBD2 | TRBJ2-2 | TRBV6-1 | TGTGCCAGCAGTACGACTAGCGGGAGGGCCTGGGAAACCGGGGAGCTGTTTTTT | CASSTTSGRAWETGELFF
many | . | TRBJ2-4 | TRBV7-3 | TGTGCCAGCAGCTTAGGGGGTAGCGAAAACATTCAGTACTTC | CASSLGGSENIQYF
few | TRBD1 | TRBJ2-3 | TRBV15 | TGTGCCACCGGAGGCAGGGGGTTGTTGGGGACAGATACGCAGTATTTT | CATGGRGLLGTDTQYF
. | . | TRBJ2-7 | TRBV27 | TGTGCCAGCAGTCCACTCAGGGGCTCCCCCTACGAGCAGTACTTC | CASSPLRGSPYEQYF
. | TRBD2 | TRBJ2-2 | TRBV11-2 | TGTGCCAGCAGCCTCGGGACTAGCTGGACCGGGGAGCTGTTTTTT | CASSLGTSWTGELFF
few | . | TRBJ1-4 | TRBV7-8 | TGTGCCAGCAGCATACAGGGTGGTGATGAAAAACTGTTTTTT | CASSIQGGDEKLFF
few | . | TRBJ2-1 | TRBV6-5 | TGTGCCAGCAGTTACAATAGTTACAATGAGCAGTTCTTC | CASSYNSYNEQFF
few | TRBD2 | TRBJ2-7 | TRBV20-1 | TGCAGTGTTGCGGGACTAGCGGGACTAGTCTACGAGCAGTACTTC | CSVAGLAGLVYEQYF
. | . | TRBJ2-5 | TRBV25-1 | TGTGCCAGCAGTGAATCTGGGACCCAGTACTTC | CASSESGTQYF
many | . | TRBJ2-3 | TRBV13 | TGTGCCAGCAGCGGGGGCACCACAGATACGCAGTATTTT | CASSGGTTDTQYF
many | . | TRBJ2-5 | TRBV4-2 | TGTGCCAGCAGCCAAGGTCCTGGCTCCATAGAGACCCAGTACTTC | CASSQGPGSIETQYF
. | . | TRBJ2-1 | TRBV29-1 | TGCAGCGTTGGGAAGTTAGACAGCTACAATGAGCAGTTCTTC | CSVGKLDSYNEQFF